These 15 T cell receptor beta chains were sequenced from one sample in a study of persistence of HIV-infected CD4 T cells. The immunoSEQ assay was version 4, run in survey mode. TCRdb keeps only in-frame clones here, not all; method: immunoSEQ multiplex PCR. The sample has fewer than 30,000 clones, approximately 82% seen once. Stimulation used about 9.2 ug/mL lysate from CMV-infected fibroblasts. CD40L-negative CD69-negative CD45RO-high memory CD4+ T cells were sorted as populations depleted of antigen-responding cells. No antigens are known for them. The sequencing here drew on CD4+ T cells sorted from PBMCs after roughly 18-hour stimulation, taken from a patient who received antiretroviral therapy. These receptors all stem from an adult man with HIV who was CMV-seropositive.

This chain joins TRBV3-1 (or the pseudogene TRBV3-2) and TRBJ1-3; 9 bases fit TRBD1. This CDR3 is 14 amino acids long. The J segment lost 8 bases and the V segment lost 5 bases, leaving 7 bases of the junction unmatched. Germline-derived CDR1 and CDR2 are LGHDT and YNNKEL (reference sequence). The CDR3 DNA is TGTGCCAGCAGCTGGGGACAGGGTAGGGACACCATATATTTT. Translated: CASSWGQGRDTIYF.

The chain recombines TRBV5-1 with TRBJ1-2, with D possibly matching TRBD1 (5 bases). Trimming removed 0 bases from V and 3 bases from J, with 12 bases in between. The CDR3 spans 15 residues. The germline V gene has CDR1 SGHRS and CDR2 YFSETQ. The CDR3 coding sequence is TGCGCCAGCAGCTTGGTACCCGACAGAGACTATGGCTACACCTTC. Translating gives CASSLVPDRDYGYTF.

This chain's CDR3 is CASSLSGGAYNEQFF. The CDR3 region has the DNA TGTGCCAGCAGCCTAAGCGGGGGGGCCTACAATGAGCAGTTCTTC. This chain uses TRBV7-2 with TRBJ2-1, with TRBD2 matching 10 bases. Germline CDR1 and CDR2: SGHTA and FQGNSA. The V and J ends lost 5 bases and 2 bases, in that order; junction bases with no gene match: 3. The CDR3 is 15 amino acids. The whole variable domain, remainder taken from reference TRBV7-2 and TRBJ2-1, is GAGVSQSPSNKVTEKGKDVELRCDPISGHTALYWYRQSLGQGLEFLIYFQGNSAPDKSGLPSDRFSAERTGGSVSTLTIQRTQQEDSAVYLCASSLSGGAYNEQFFGPGTRLTVL.

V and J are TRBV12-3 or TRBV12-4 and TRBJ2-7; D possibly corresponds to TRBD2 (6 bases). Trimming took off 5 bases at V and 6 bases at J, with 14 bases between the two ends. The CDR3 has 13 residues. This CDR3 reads CASSQTSMGEQYF. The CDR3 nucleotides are TGTGCCAGCAGTCAGACTAGTATGGGCGAGCAGTACTTC.

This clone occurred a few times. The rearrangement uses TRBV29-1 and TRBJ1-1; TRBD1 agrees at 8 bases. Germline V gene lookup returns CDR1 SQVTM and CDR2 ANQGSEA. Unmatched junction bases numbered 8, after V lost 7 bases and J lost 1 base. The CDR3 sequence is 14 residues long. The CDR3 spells CSARQGRRNTEAFF. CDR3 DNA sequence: TGCAGCGCCAGACAGGGGAGGAGGAACACTGAAGCTTTCTTT.

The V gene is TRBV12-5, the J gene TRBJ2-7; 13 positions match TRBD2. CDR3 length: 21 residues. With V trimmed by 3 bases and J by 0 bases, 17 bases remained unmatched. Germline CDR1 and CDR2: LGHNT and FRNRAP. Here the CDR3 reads CASGFRPSFMTSGGTSYEQYF. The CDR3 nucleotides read TGTGCTAGTGGTTTCCGACCATCCTTTATGACTAGCGGGGGGACCTCCTACGAGCAGTACTTC.

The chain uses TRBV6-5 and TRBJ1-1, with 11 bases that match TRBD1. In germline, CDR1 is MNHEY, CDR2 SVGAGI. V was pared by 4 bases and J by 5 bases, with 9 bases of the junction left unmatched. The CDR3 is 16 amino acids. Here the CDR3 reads CASSSTGQGAFTEAFF. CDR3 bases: TGTGCCAGCAGTTCCACAGGACAGGGGGCGTTTACTGAAGCTTTCTTT.

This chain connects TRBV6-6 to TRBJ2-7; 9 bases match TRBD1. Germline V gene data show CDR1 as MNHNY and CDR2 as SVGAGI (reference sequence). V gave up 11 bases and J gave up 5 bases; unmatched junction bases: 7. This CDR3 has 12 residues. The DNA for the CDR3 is TGTGCCGGAAAGGGACAGGGAAACGAGCAGTACTTC. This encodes CAGKGQGNEQYF.

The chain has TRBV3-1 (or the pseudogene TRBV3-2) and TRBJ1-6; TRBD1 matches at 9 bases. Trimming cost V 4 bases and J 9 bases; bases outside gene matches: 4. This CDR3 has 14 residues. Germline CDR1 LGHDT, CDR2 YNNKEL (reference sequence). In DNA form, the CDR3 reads TGTGCCAGCAGCCCCCGGGACAGGGTTTCACCCCTCCACTTT. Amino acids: CASSPRDRVSPLHF.

The CDR3 reads CASSGPGVGGTFQYF. The CDR3 coding sequence is TGTGCCAGCAGTGGCCCAGGGGTTGGGGGGACATTTCAGTACTTC. V usage is TRBV28 and J usage is TRBJ2-4; TRBD1 or TRBD2 may be the D gene (6 bases each). Germline V CDR1 and CDR2: MDHEN, SYDVKM. With 5 bases removed from V and 11 bases from J, the gap between germline ends came to 22 bases. The CDR3 length is 15 residues.

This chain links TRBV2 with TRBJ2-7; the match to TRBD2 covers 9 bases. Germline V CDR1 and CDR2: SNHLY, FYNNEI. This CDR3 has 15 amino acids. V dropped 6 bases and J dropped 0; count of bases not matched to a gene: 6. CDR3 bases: TGTGCCAGCAGGGGTAGCGGGGGCCGCTCCTACGAGCAGTACTTC. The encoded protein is CASRGSGGRSYEQYF.

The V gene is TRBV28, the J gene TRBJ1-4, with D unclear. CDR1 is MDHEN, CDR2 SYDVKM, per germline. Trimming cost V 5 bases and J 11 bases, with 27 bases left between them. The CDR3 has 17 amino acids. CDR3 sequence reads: CASSQHRAGPNDWKLFF. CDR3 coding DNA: TGTGCCAGCAGTCAACATAGAGCTGGCCCCAATGACTGGAAACTGTTTTTT.

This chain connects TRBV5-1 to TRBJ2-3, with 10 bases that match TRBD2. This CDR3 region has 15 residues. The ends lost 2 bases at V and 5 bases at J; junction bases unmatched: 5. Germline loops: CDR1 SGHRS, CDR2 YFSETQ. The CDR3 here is CASSLSGGAGDTQYF. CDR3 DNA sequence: TGCGCCAGCAGCTTAAGCGGGGGGGCCGGAGATACGCAGTATTTT. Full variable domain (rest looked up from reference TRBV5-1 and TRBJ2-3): KAGVTQTPRYLIKTRGQQVTLSCSPISGHRSVSWYQQTPGQGLQFLFEYFSETQRNKGNFPGRFSGRQFSNSRSEMNVSTLELGDSALYLCASSLSGGAGDTQYFGPGTRLTVL.

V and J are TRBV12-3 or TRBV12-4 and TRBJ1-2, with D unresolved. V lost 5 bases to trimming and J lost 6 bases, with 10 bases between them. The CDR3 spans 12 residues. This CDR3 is CASSPQLDGYTF. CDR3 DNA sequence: TGTGCCAGCAGTCCCCAGCTAGATGGCTACACCTTC.

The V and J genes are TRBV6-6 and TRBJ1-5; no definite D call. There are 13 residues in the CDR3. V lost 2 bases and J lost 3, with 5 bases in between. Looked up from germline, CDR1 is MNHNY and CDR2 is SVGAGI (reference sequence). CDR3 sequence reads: CASSYRDNQPQHF. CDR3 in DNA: TGTGCCAGCAGTTACAGGGACAATCAGCCCCAGCATTTT.